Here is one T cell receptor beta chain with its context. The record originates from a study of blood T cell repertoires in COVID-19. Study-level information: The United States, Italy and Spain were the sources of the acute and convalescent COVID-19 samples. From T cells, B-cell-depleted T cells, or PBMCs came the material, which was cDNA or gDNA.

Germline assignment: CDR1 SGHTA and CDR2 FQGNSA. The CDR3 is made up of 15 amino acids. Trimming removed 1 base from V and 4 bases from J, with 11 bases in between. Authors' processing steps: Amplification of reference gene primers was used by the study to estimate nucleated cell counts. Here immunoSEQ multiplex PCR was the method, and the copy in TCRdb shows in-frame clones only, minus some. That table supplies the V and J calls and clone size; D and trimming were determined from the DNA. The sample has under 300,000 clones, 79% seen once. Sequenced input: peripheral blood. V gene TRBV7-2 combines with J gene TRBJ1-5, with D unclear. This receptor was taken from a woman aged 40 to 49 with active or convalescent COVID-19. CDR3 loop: CASSLGHGVNQPQHF. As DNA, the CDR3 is TGTGCCAGCAGCTTAGGGCATGGAGTAAATCAGCCCCAGCATTTT.